The 7 T cell receptor beta chains given below trace back to one sample, sequenced in a study of T cell responses to AZD1222 COVID-19 vaccine. Some clones are missing from TCRdb's copy, which holds only in-frame ones; the method was immunoSEQ multiplex PCR. Here the sample spans 100,000 to 150,000 clones, 90% being singletons. Source: peripheral blood, taken on day 0 of MenACWY control vaccination. The receptors derive from an adult in good health.

V and J are TRBV12-3 or TRBV12-4 and TRBJ1-1; a weak D match, TRBD1 (5 bases). V was shortened by 6 bases and J by 3 bases, with 8 bases between the two germline ends. The length of the CDR3 is 12 residues. DNA for the CDR3: TGTGCCAGCAGCCCGACAGACACTGAAGCTTTCTTT. The encoded protein is CASSPTDTEAFF.

This clone came up once. This chain links TRBV28 with TRBJ2-3; 11 bases line up with TRBD2. V lost 5 bases to trimming and J lost 0 bases; unmatched junction nucleotides: 4. CDR3 length: 16 residues. From germline, CDR1 is MDHEN and CDR2 SYDVKM. This CDR3 reads CASSQLAGESTDTQYF. The CDR3 nucleotides read TGTGCCAGCAGTCAACTAGCGGGGGAGAGCACAGATACGCAGTATTTT.

The gene calls are TRBV5-6 and TRBJ2-7, with TRBD1 matching over 10 bases. This CDR3 is 16 amino acids long. CDR1 and CDR2 (germline): SGHDT, YYEEEE. The junction had 6 bases not matched to a gene; V was cut back by 0 bases and J by 3 bases. The CDR3 region is CASSLAPGTGVYEQYF. CDR3 DNA sequence: TGTGCCAGCAGCTTGGCGCCCGGGACAGGGGTCTACGAGCAGTACTTC.

This clone was recorded only once. The J gene is TRBJ2-3, the V gene TRBV24-1; a possible D gene is TRBD1 (6 bases). The germline V gene has CDR1 KGHDR and CDR2 SFDVKD. The CDR3 has 14 residues. V dropped 6 bases and J dropped 0 bases, with 9 bases sitting between them. CDR3 in amino acids: CATSQQGSTDTQYF. The CDR3 bases are TGTGCCACCAGTCAGCAGGGGAGCACAGATACGCAGTATTTT.

The chain combines TRBV27 with TRBJ1-5; the D gene is possibly TRBD1 (5 bases). V was clipped by 2 bases and J by 0 bases, with 11 bases between them. The germline gives CDR1 MNHEY, CDR2 SMNVEV (reference sequence). The CDR3 has 16 amino acids. CDR3 sequence (DNA): TGTGCCAGCAGTTTAGTCGGGACTTATAGCAATCAGCCCCAGCATTTT. As protein: CASSLVGTYSNQPQHF.

The V and J genes are TRBV27 and TRBJ2-1; perhaps TRBD1 as D (5 bases). V was cut by 5 bases and J by 9 bases, with 11 bases left in between. Germline V gene sequence: CDR1 MNHEY, CDR2 SMNVEV (reference sequence). The CDR3 covers 12 residues. The CDR3 sequence is CASSPGYSEQFF. CDR3 nucleotide sequence: TGTGCCAGCAGTCCAGGGTATTCTGAGCAGTTCTTC.

The gene calls are TRBV7-2 and TRBJ1-6, with D unclear. Per the germline V gene, CDR1 is SGHTA and CDR2 is FQGNSA. V was cut by 0 bases and J by 6 bases, with 6 bases left in between. The CDR3 runs 14 residues. In DNA form, the CDR3 reads TGTGCCAGCAGCTTAGCGGTTAGTAATTCACCCCTCCACTTT. It translates to CASSLAVSNSPLHF.